This T cell receptor (beta chain) is drawn from a study of T cells in Graves' hyperthyroidism and ophthalmopathy. There were TCR beta CDR3 regions amplified from RNA transcripts. HTBI primers were the set used in a first-round RT-PCR of the TCR CDR3. Using its own MiXCR run on the multiplex PCR reads, TCRdb lists one record per CDR3 protein. Found here are about 420,000 distinct CDR3 sequences, roughly 15% of them singletons; the top ten hold less than 6.5%. Many counts were recorded for this clonotype. V shed 4 bases, J shed 3 bases, and the junction held 9 bases outside the gene matches. Germline assignment: CDR1 SGHTS and CDR2 YDEGEE. The CDR3 is 16 amino acids.

Specimen: blood. The origin of this receptor is a young woman with Graves' hyperthyroidism. The genes are TRBV5-8 and TRBJ1-1, with TRBD1 matching 10 bases. CDR3 sequence (DNA): TGTGCCAGCAGCCCCCTGGGGACAGGGGTTTACACTGAAGCTTTCTTT. It specifies CASSPLGTGVYTEAFF.